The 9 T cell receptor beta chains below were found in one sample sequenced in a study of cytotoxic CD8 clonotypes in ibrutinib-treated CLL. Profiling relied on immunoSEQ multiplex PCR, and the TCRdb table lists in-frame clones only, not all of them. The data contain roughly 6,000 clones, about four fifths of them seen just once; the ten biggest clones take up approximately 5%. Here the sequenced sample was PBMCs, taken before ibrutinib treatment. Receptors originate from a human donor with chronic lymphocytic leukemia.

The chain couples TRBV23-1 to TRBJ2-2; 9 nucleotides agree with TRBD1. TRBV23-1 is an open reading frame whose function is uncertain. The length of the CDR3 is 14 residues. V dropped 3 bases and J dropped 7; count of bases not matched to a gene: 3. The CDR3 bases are TGCGCCAGCAGTCACAGACAGGGGGTCGGGGAGCTGTTTTTT. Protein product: CASSHRQGVGELFF.

CDR3 DNA sequence: TGTGCCAGCAGCAAAGCACCCGGGACAGATTCTAACTATGGCTACACCTTC. Translated, it gives CASSKAPGTDSNYGYTF. The chain carries TRBV21-1 and TRBJ1-2; the table assigns TRBD1, which was not confirmed against the DNA. TRBV21-1 is reported as a pseudogene. This CDR3 has 17 amino acids.

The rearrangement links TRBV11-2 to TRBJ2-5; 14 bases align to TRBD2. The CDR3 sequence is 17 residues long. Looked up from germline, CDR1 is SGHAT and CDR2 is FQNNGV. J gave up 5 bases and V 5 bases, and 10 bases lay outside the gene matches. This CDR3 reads CASSPRLAGGLWETQYF. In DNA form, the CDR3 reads TGTGCCAGCAGCCCTCGACTAGCGGGAGGGTTATGGGAGACCCAGTACTTC.

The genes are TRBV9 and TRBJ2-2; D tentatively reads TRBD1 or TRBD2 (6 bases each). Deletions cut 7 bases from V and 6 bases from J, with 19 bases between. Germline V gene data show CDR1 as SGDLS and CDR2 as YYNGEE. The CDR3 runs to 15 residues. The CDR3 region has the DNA TGTGCCAGCTCCCTCTTAGGGGGAGGTTCCGGGGAGCTGTTTTTT. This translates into CASSLLGGGSGELFF.

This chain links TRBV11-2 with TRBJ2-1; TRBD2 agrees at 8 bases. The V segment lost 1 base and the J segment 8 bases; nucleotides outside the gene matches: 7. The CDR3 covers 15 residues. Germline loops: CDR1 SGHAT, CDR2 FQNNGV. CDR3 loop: CASSLGPGGPDEQFF. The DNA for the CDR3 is TGTGCCAGCAGCTTAGGTCCGGGAGGGCCGGATGAGCAGTTCTTC. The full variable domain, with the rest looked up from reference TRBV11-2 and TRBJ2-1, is EAGVAQSPRYKIIEKRQSVAFWCNPISGHATLYWYQQILGQGPKLLIQFQNNGVVDDSQLPKDRFSAERLKGVDSTLKIQPAKLEDSAVYLCASSLGPGGPDEQFFGPGTRLTVL.

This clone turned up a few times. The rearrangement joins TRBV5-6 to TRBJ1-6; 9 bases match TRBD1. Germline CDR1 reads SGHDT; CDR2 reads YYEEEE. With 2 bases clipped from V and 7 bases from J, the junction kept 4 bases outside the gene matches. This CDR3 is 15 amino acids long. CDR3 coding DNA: TGTGCCAGCAGCTTCGGGACAGGGAGGAATTCACCCCTCCACTTT. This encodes CASSFGTGRNSPLHF. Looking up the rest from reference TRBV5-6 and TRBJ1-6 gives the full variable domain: DAGVTQSPTHLIKTRGQQVTLRCSPKSGHDTVSWYQQALGQGPQFIFQYYEEEERQRGNFPDRFSGHQFPNYSSELNVNALLLGDSALYLCASSFGTGRNSPLHFGNGTRLTVT.

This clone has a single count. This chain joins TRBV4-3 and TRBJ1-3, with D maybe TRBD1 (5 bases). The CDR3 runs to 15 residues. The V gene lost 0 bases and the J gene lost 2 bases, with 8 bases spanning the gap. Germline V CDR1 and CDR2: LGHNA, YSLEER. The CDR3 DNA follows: TGCGCCAGCAGCCAAGACGCGGGGCCTGGAAACACCATATATTTT. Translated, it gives CASSQDAGPGNTIYF.

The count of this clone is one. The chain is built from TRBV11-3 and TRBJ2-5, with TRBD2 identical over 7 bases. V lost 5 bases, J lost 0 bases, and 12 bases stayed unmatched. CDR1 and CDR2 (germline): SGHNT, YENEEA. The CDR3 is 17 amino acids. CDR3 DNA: TGTGCCAGCAGCCAGACCGGGACTATTCGATACCAAGAGACCCAGTACTTC. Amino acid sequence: CASSQTGTIRYQETQYF.

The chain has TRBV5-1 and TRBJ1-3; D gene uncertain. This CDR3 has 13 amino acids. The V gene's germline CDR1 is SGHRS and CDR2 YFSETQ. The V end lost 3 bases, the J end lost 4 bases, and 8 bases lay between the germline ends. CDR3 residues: CASSSGAGNTIYF. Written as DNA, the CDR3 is TGCGCCAGCAGCTCGGGAGCGGGAAACACCATATATTTT.